Presented here are 22 T cell receptor beta chains from one specimen sequenced in a study of shared clonotypes between healthy human individuals. TCRdb keeps only in-frame clones here, not all; method: immunoSEQ multiplex PCR. The sample has over a million clones, approximately 97% seen once. What was sequenced was naive CD4+ T cells sorted from blood. The subset here: CD45RA+ positively selected. Receptor source: a man aged 25 to 45 in good health.

This chain uses TRBV29-1 with TRBJ1-1, with D unclear. Trimming removed 4 bases at V and 4 bases at J, with 10 bases between. This CDR3 spans 12 amino acids. Germline V gene sequence: CDR1 SQVTM, CDR2 ANQGSEA. DNA for the CDR3: TGCAGCGTTGTTGGGGTATTCACTGAAGCTTTCTTT. Its protein is CSVVGVFTEAFF.

The chain employs TRBV14 and TRBJ2-1, with a weak D call TRBD1 (5 bases). The germline V gene encodes CDR1 SGHDN and CDR2 FVKESK. The CDR3 has 16 amino acids. The V and J ends lost 0 bases and 2 bases respectively, with 11 bases between them. DNA for the CDR3: TGTGCCAGCAGCCAAGAGACAGTAACCCCCTACAATGAGCAGTTCTTC. Residues: CASSQETVTPYNEQFF. Variable domain in full (rest from reference TRBV14 and TRBJ2-1): EAGVTQFPSHSVIEKGQTVTLRCDPISGHDNLYWYRRVMGKEIKFLLHFVKESKQDESGMPNNRFLAERTGGTYSTLKVQPAELEDSGVYFCASSQETVTPYNEQFFGPGTRLTVL.

To note about this clone: Other DNA sequences within the sample encode an identical CDR3. The chain is built from TRBV10-3 and TRBJ2-7; 7 bases are shared with TRBD2. J lost 0 bases, V lost 4 bases, and 3 bases had no gene match. Germline CDR1 and CDR2: ENHRY and SYGVKD. This CDR3 has 14 residues. The CDR3 coding sequence is TGTGCCATCAGTGCCCCTAGCGGCTCCTACGAGCAGTACTTC. This sequence encodes CAISAPSGSYEQYF.

This chain links TRBV7-3 with TRBJ2-5; D remains ambiguous. The CDR3 covers 13 residues. Trimming stripped 5 bases from V and 3 bases from J, with 10 bases between. Germline CDR1 SGHTA, CDR2 FQGTGA. CDR3 nucleotide sequence: TGTGCCAGCAGCCGCTACACTAAAGAGACCCAGTACTTC. This gives the protein CASSRYTKETQYF.

The gene calls are TRBV5-5 and TRBJ1-1; 7 positions agree with TRBD1. The junction had 11 bases not matched to a gene; V was cut back by 2 bases and J by 7 bases. Germline CDR1 and CDR2: SGHKS and YYEKEE (reference sequence). This CDR3 spans 15 amino acids. The CDR3 sequence is CASSLPGQQTFEAFF. The CDR3 bases are TGTGCCAGCAGCTTACCGGGACAGCAAACATTTGAAGCTTTCTTT.

The J gene is TRBJ2-2, the V gene TRBV9; no firm D call. Germline V lookup: CDR1 SGDLS, CDR2 YYNGEE. The CDR3 is 13 amino acids. Trimming removed 2 bases from V and 6 bases from J, with 8 bases in between. For the CDR3, the DNA is TGTGCCAGCAGCGTCACCGGGTCCGGGGAGCTGTTTTTT. It yields the protein CASSVTGSGELFF.

V gene TRBV9 combines with J gene TRBJ2-5, with 14 bases matching TRBD2. The germline gives CDR1 SGDLS, CDR2 YYNGEE. With 3 bases clipped from V and 7 bases from J, the junction kept 20 bases outside the gene matches. This CDR3 has 20 amino acids. As DNA, the CDR3 is TGTGCCAGCAGCGCCGGAGATGGGACTAGCGGGAGTATCAGGAGAGGGACCCAGTACTTC. Translating gives CASSAGDGTSGSIRRGTQYF.

The rearrangement links TRBV6-6 to TRBJ1-1; D is ambiguous. CDR1 and CDR2 (germline): MNHNY, SVGAGI (reference sequence). The CDR3 consists of 14 residues. The V end was cut by 3 bases, the J end by 0 bases, with 8 bases between. The CDR3 region is CASSYVGLNTEAFF. The DNA for the CDR3 is TGTGCCAGCAGTTATGTGGGTTTGAACACTGAAGCTTTCTTT.

The genes are TRBV30 and TRBJ2-7; D gene unclear. The CDR3 has 14 residues. Trimming took 0 bases from V and 3 from J, leaving 12 bases between them. Germline CDR1 and CDR2: GTSNPN and SVGIG (reference sequence). The CDR3 nucleotides read TGTGCCTGGAGTGTAGGTGTCCAACTCTACGAGCAGTACTTC. Amino acid sequence: CAWSVGVQLYEQYF.

This clone was detected only once. The chain carries TRBV27 and TRBJ2-7; possibly TRBD1 or TRBD2 for D (5 bases each). V lost 4 bases to trimming and J lost 3 bases, with 16 bases between them. CDR3 size: 15 residues. Germline V gives CDR1 MNHEY, CDR2 SMNVEV (reference sequence). CDR3 residues: CASSSSRDGYYEQYF. The CDR3, as DNA: TGTGCCAGCAGTTCTTCCCGGGACGGATACTACGAGCAGTACTTC.

The gene calls are TRBV18 and TRBJ2-3; 8 nucleotides line up with TRBD2. Trimming removed 3 bases from V and 5 bases from J; junction bases left unmatched: 10. Germline V gives CDR1 KGHSH, CDR2 LQKENI. The CDR3 runs 16 residues. CDR3 protein: CASSPIAGLPRDTQYF. The CDR3 DNA follows: TGTGCCAGCTCACCCATAGCGGGACTACCTCGAGATACGCAGTATTTT. The whole variable domain, remainder taken from reference TRBV18 and TRBJ2-3, is NAGVMQNPRHLVRRRGQEARLRCSPMKGHSHVYWYRQLPEEGLKFMVYLQKENIIDESGMPKERFSAEFPKEGPSILRIQQVVRGDSAAYFCASSPIAGLPRDTQYFGPGTRLTVL.

J is TRBJ2-5 and V is TRBV6-5; 7 bases match TRBD1. Germline values: CDR1 MNHEY, CDR2 SVGAGI. The J segment lost 0 bases and the V segment lost 6 bases, leaving 7 bases of the junction unmatched. This CDR3 has 15 residues. The chain's CDR3 is CASSPRDRYQETQYF. As DNA, the CDR3 is TGTGCCAGCAGCCCCCGGGACAGATACCAAGAGACCCAGTACTTC.

The chain carries TRBV10-1 and TRBJ2-2, with unresolved D. Trimming left V 4 bases short and J 6 bases short, with 9 bases between. The CDR3 totals 13 residues. The germline CDR1 and CDR2 sequences are WNHNN and SYGVQD (reference sequence). The DNA for the CDR3 is TGCGCCAGCAGTGTAGGGTCGGCCGGGGAGCTGTTTTTT. It yields the protein CASSVGSAGELFF.

The CDR3 is CARSLVLAGHTGELFF. For the CDR3, the DNA is TGTGCCAGAAGCTTGGTACTAGCGGGCCACACCGGGGAGCTGTTTTTT. This rearrangement joins TRBV5-3 to TRBJ2-2; 9 nucleotides match TRBD2. TRBV5-3 is identified as an open reading frame with a role that is uncertain. This CDR3 comprises 16 residues. J lost 3 bases, V lost 0 bases, and 3 bases had no gene match.

The chain couples TRBV21-1 to TRBJ2-1; TRBD1, the table's D call, was not compared with the DNA. TRBV21-1 is assigned pseudogene status. The CDR3 has 17 residues. CDR3 in DNA: TGTGCCAGCAGCAAAGTAAATCACAGGGGGCGAGACAATGAGCAGTTCTTC. Amino acids: CASSKVNHRGRDNEQFF.

The genes are TRBV5-1 and TRBJ2-2; D call uncertain. V lost 6 bases to trimming and J lost 7 bases, with 13 bases between them. The CDR3 runs to 13 residues. The germline CDR1 and CDR2 sequences are SGHRS and YFSETQ. The CDR3 loop is CASTNPLGGELFF. The CDR3 nucleotides are TGCGCCAGCACCAACCCACTCGGCGGGGAGCTGTTTTTT.

The V call is TRBV5-6, the J call TRBJ2-7; D may match TRBD1 or TRBD2 (6 bases each). The CDR3 spans 15 residues. Trimming stripped 2 bases from V and 2 bases from J, with 14 bases between. Looked up from germline, CDR1 is SGHDT and CDR2 is YYEEEE. CDR3 amino acids: CASSLYGGRPYEQYF. The CDR3 nucleotides read TGTGCCAGCAGCTTATATGGGGGGCGGCCCTACGAGCAGTACTTC.

This chain uses TRBV2 with TRBJ1-1; possibly TRBD1 for D (6 bases). Trimming removed 4 bases at V and 7 bases at J, with 10 bases between. The CDR3 covers 12 residues. CDR1 SNHLY and CDR2 FYNNEI come from the germline V gene. The CDR3 DNA sequence: TGTGCCAGCAGTGCTGGACAGAGTGAAGCTTTCTTT. Translating it yields CASSAGQSEAFF.

V and J are TRBV9 and TRBJ2-6, with D possibly TRBD2 on 7 matching bases. The CDR3 sequence is 16 residues long. V lost 0 bases and J lost 6, with 13 bases in between. In germline, CDR1 is SGDLS, CDR2 YYNGEE. CDR3 protein: CASSVGGRGAANVLTF. The CDR3 DNA is TGTGCCAGCAGCGTAGGGGGCCGGGGGGCGGCCAACGTCCTGACTTTC.

The CDR3 spells CASSRASSAGEGEKLFF. The DNA of the CDR3 is TGTGCCAGCAGTCGCGCGAGCTCAGCCGGGGAGGGTGAAAAACTGTTTTTT. The J gene is TRBJ1-4, the V gene TRBV28; unclear D gene. The CDR3 is 17 amino acids. V lost 5 bases to trimming and J lost 7 bases, with 23 bases between them. The germline V gene encodes CDR1 MDHEN and CDR2 SYDVKM.

The V gene is TRBV27, the J gene TRBJ2-2; possible D gene TRBD1, 6 bases. V was trimmed by 1 base and J by 4 bases, leaving 13 bases between them. The CDR3 covers 16 residues. Germline CDR1 is MNHEY and CDR2 is SMNVEV (reference sequence). The CDR3 here is CASSLFQTGSTGELFF. CDR3 DNA: TGTGCCAGCAGTTTATTTCAGACAGGAAGCACCGGGGAGCTGTTTTTT.

The chain links TRBV7-2 to TRBJ2-7; 7 bases align to TRBD2. This CDR3 spans 15 amino acids. CDR1 and CDR2 (germline): SGHTA, FQGNSA. After removal of 0 bases from V and 4 bases from J, the junction contained 6 bases not matched to a gene. The CDR3 spells CASSLARDYKYEQYF. Written as DNA, the CDR3 is TGTGCCAGCAGCTTAGCGAGGGACTACAAATACGAGCAGTACTTC. The full variable domain, with the rest looked up from reference TRBV7-2 and TRBJ2-7, is GAGVSQSPSNKVTEKGKDVELRCDPISGHTALYWYRQSLGQGLEFLIYFQGNSAPDKSGLPSDRFSAERTGGSVSTLTIQRTQQEDSAVYLCASSLARDYKYEQYFGPGTRLTVT.